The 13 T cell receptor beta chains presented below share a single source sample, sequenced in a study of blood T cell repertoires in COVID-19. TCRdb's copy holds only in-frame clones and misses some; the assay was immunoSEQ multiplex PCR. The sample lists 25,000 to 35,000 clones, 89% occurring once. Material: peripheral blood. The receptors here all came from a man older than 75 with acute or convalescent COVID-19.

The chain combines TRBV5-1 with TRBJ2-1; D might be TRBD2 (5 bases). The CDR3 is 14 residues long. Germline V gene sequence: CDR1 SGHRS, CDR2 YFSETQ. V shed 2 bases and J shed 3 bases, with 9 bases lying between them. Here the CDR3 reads CASSLSGNYNEQFF. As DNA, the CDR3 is TGCGCCAGCAGCTTATCGGGGAACTACAATGAGCAGTTCTTC.

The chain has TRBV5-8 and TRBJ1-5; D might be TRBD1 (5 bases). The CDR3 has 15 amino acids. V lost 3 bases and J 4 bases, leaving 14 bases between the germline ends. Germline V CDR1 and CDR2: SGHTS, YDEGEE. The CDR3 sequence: CASSWPGLSNQPQHF. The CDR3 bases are TGTGCCAGCAGCTGGCCGGGACTGAGTAATCAGCCCCAGCATTTT.

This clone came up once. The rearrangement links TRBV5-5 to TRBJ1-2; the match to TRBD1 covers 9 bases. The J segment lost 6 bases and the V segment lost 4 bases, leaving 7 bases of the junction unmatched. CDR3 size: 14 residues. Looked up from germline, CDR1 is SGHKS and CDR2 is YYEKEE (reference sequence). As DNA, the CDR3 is TGTGCCAGCAGCACATGGACAGGGGCCAATGGCTACACCTTC. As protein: CASSTWTGANGYTF.

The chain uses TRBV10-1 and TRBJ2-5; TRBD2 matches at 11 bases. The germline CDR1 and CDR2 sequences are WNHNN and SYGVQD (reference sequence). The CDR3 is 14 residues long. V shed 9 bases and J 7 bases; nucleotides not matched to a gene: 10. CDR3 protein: CARTSGVQGGTQYF. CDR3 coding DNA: TGCGCCAGGACTAGCGGGGTACAGGGGGGGACCCAGTACTTC.

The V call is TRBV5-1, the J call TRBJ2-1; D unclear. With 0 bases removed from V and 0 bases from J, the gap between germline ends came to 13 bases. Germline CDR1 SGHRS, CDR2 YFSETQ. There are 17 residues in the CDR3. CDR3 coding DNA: TGCGCCAGCAGCTTGGACCGTGGCCGGAGCTCCTACAATGAGCAGTTCTTC. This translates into CASSLDRGRSSYNEQFF.

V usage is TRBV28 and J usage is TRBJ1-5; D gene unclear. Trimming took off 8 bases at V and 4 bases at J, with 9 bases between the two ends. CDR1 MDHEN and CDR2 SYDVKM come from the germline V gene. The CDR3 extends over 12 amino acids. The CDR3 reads CASRRGNQPQHF. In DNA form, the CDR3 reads TGTGCCAGCCGTCGGGGAAATCAGCCCCAGCATTTT.

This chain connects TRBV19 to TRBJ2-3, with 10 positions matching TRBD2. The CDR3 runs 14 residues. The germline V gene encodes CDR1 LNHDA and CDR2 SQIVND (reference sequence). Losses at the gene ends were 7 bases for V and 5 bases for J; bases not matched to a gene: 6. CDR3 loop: CASTPSGSRDTQYF. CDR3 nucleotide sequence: TGTGCCAGTACTCCTAGCGGGAGCCGAGATACGCAGTATTTT. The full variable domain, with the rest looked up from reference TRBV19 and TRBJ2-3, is DGGITQSPKYLFRKEGQNVTLSCEQNLNHDAMYWYRQDPGQGLRLIYYSQIVNDFQKGDIAEGYSVSREKKESFPLTVTSAQKNPTAFYLCASTPSGSRDTQYFGPGTRLTVL.

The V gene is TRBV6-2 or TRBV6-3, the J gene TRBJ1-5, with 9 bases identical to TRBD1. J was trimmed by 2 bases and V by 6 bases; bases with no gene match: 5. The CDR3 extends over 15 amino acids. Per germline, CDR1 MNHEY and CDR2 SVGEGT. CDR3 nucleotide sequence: TGTGCCAGCAGCGGACAGGGGTTCGGCAATCAGCCCCAGCATTTT. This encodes CASSGQGFGNQPQHF.

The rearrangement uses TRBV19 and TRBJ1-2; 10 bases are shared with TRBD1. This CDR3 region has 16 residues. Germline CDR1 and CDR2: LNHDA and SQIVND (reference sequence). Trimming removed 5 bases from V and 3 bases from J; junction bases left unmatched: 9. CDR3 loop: CASSLQGTGEDYGYTF. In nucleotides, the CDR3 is TGTGCCAGTAGTCTACAGGGGACAGGGGAGGACTATGGCTACACCTTC.

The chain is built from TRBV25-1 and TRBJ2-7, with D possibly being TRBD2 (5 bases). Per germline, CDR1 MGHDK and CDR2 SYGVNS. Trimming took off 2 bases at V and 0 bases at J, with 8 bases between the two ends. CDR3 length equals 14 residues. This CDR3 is CASSESGSSYEQYF. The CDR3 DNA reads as TGTGCCAGCAGTGAAAGTGGGAGCTCCTACGAGCAGTACTTC.

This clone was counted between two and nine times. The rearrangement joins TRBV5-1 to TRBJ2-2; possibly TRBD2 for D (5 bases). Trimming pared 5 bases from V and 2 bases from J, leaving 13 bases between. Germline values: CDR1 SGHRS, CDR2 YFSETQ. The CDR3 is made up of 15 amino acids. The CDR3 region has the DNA TGCGCCAGCAGAGAAGAGGGCCGAAACACCGGGGAGCTGTTTTTT. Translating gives CASREEGRNTGELFF.

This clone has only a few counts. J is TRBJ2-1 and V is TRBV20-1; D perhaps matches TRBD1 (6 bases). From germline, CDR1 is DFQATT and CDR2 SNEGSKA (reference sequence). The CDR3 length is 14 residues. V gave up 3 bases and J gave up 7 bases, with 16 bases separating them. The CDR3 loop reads CSASLVQGGNEQFF. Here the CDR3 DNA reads TGCAGTGCTAGTCTGGTACAGGGTGGGAATGAGCAGTTCTTC.

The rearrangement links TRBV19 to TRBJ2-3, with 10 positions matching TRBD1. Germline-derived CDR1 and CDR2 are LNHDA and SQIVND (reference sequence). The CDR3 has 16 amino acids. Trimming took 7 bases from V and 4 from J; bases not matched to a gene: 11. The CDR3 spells CASNPGGTGVADTQYF. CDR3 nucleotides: TGTGCCAGTAACCCAGGGGGGACAGGGGTGGCAGATACGCAGTATTTT.